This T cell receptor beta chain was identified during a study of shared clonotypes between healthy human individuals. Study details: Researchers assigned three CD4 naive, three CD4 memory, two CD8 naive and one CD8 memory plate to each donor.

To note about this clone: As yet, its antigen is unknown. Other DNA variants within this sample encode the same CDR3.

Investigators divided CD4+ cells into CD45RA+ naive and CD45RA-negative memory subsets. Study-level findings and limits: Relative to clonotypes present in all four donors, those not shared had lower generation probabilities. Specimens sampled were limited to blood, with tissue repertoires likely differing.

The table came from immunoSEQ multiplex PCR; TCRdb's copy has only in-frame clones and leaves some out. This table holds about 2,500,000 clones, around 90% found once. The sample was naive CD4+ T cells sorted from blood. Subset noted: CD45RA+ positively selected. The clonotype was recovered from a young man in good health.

The chain's CDR3 is CASSTGTSYEQYF. The CDR3 coding sequence is TGTGCCAGTAGTACCGGGACAAGTTACGAGCAGTACTTC. This chain uses TRBV19 with TRBJ2-7; D may be TRBD1 (6 bases). The CDR3 loop spans 13 amino acids. In germline, CDR1 is LNHDA, CDR2 SQIVND (reference sequence). Trimming took 4 bases from V and 4 from J, leaving 11 bases between them.